Here is one T cell receptor beta chain with its context. What it recognizes is unknown. The sample comes from a study of response to subunit inactivated influenza vaccine. With 3 bases removed from V and 2 bases from J, the gap between germline ends came to 10 bases. CDR1 and CDR2 from the germline V gene are MDHEN and SYDVKM. The CDR3 has 14 residues. TCRdb reanalysed the RT-PCR reads using MiXCR and keeps one entry per CDR3 protein. Here the sample spans about 170,000 distinct CDR3 sequences, about 10% being singletons. Study-wide points: With each seasonal influenza vaccination, the authors suggested, few new T cells are recruited.

Source: CD8+ T cells sorted from PBMCs, taken 23 to 25 months after vaccination. The TCR comes from a man aged 50 to 75 who received an inactivated influenza vaccine. The chain carries TRBV28 and TRBJ2-5; either TRBD1 or TRBD2 may fit D (5 bases each). DNA of the CDR3: TGTGCCAGCAGTTTTGGGACCGCACAAGAGACCCAGTACTTC. Its translation is CASSFGTAQETQYF.